The 3 T cell receptor beta chains listed next were all sequenced from one sample in a study of blood T cell repertoires in COVID-19. TCRdb's table, derived via immunoSEQ multiplex PCR, lists solely in-frame clones and lacks some. The top ten hold approximately 3% of the sample, which has fewer than 65,000 clones, 85% to 95% seen once. Sequencing used peripheral blood. The receptors shown here come from a man in his fifties with acute or convalescent COVID-19.

The chain joins TRBV3-1 (or the pseudogene TRBV3-2) to TRBJ2-1; 8 bases map to TRBD2. This CDR3 is 16 amino acids long. Germline V CDR1 and CDR2: LGHDT, YNNKEL (reference sequence). Trimming removed 4 bases from V and 7 bases from J; junction bases left unmatched: 12. CDR3 sequence: CASSPPGGASRNEQFF. The CDR3 region has the DNA TGTGCCAGCAGCCCCCCGGGGGGGGCCAGTAGAAATGAGCAGTTCTTC.

V usage is TRBV10-3 and J usage is TRBJ2-7; 9 bases map to TRBD1. The CDR3 length is 14 residues. The J segment lost 4 bases and the V segment lost 6 bases, leaving 7 bases of the junction unmatched. CDR1 is ENHRY, CDR2 SYGVKD, per germline. The CDR3 loop reads CAISEKGQGYEQYF. In DNA form, the CDR3 reads TGTGCCATCAGCGAAAAGGGACAGGGATACGAGCAGTACTTC.

This clone appeared once. This chain links TRBV11-2 with TRBJ2-7; 12 positions match TRBD1. The germline CDR1 and CDR2 sequences are SGHAT and FQNNGV. V was clipped by 5 bases and J by 5 bases; unmatched bases: 7. The CDR3 runs 15 residues. CDR3 in DNA: TGTGCCAGCAGCCGGACCGGGACAGGGGGCAACGAGCAGTACTTC. It yields the protein CASSRTGTGGNEQYF. Using reference TRBV11-2 and TRBJ2-7 for the parts outside the CDR3, the full variable domain is EAGVAQSPRYKIIEKRQSVAFWCNPISGHATLYWYQQILGQGPKLLIQFQNNGVVDDSQLPKDRFSAERLKGVDSTLKIQPAKLEDSAVYLCASSRTGTGGNEQYFGPGTRLTVT.